The 24 T cell receptor beta chains below were found in one sample sequenced in a study of T cells after yellow fever vaccination. TCRdb passed the 5' RACE reads through MiXCR, listing each CDR3 protein once. The top ten hold more than 0.8% of the sample, which has about 240,000 distinct CDR3 sequences, 6.9% seen once. The input for sequencing was CD4+ T cells sorted from PBMCs, taken 15 days after the yellow fever booster vaccination. Every receptor here comes from a man aged 25-45 years who received the YFV17D yellow fever vaccine.

The chain uses TRBV29-1 and TRBJ2-2, with 7 nucleotides matching TRBD2. The CDR3 runs to 14 residues. Germline values: CDR1 SQVTM, CDR2 ANQGSEA. The CDR3 DNA is TGCAGTGTGAGGGGAGCGGGGCACACCGGGGAGCTGTTTTTT. This translates into CSVRGAGHTGELFF.

This rearrangement joins TRBV29-1 to TRBJ2-2; 7 nucleotides line up with TRBD1. Per germline, CDR1 SQVTM and CDR2 ANQGSEA. The CDR3 length is 13 residues. J was trimmed by 7 bases and V by 5 bases; bases with no gene match: 7. The DNA for the CDR3 is TGCAGCGTTCAGAACAGGGGTTACGGGGAGCTGTTTTTT. Its protein is CSVQNRGYGELFF.

This clonotype was counted only a few times. The genes are TRBV30 and TRBJ2-3; 8 bases are a match to TRBD2. Germline V gives CDR1 GTSNPN, CDR2 SVGIG (reference sequence). This CDR3 is 13 amino acids long. Losses at the gene ends were 7 bases for V and 3 bases for J; bases not matched to a gene: 6. The CDR3 loop is CAYSGGRTDTQYF. The CDR3 DNA is TGTGCCTACTCGGGCGGGAGGACAGATACGCAGTATTTT.

At least ten counts were recorded for this clonotype. The chain uses TRBV6-1 and TRBJ2-5; perhaps D is TRBD1 or TRBD2 (6 bases each). Germline CDR1 is MNHNS and CDR2 is SASEGT. This CDR3 contains 14 residues. V lost 5 bases to trimming and J lost 5 bases, with 15 bases between them. The CDR3 DNA follows: TGTGCCAGCAGTCCGTCGGGGGCATGGGAGACCCAGTACTTC. This sequence encodes CASSPSGAWETQYF.

At least ten counts were recorded for this clonotype. V gene TRBV18 combines with J gene TRBJ1-1; D call uncertain. The germline V and J ends were trimmed by 2 bases and 1 base, with 5 bases remaining between them. There are 13 residues in the CDR3. Germline-derived CDR1 and CDR2 are KGHSH and LQKENI. As DNA, the CDR3 is TGTGCCAGCTCACCAGTAGCGAACACTGAAGCTTTCTTT. This translates into CASSPVANTEAFF.

The CDR3 protein is CASSSDQGAPSGANVLTF. The CDR3 coding sequence is TGCGCCAGCAGCTCGGACCAGGGCGCGCCCTCTGGGGCCAACGTCCTGACTTTC. The rearrangement joins TRBV5-1 to TRBJ2-6, with D possibly TRBD1 on 5 matching bases. V shed 3 bases and J shed 0 bases, with 16 bases lying between them. The CDR3 runs to 18 residues. Germline CDR1 is SGHRS and CDR2 is YFSETQ.

As DNA, the CDR3 is TGTGCCAGCAGCTCACTGGATAGGGAAGAGACCCAGTACTTC. Translation gives CASSSLDREETQYF. The chain joins TRBV5-6 to TRBJ2-5, with D unclear. Germline V gene lookup returns CDR1 SGHDT and CDR2 YYEEEE. V lost 3 bases and J lost 3, with 12 bases in between. This CDR3 comprises 14 residues.

This clonotype has more than one count but fewer than ten. The V and J genes are TRBV7-9 and TRBJ1-1; 7 bases match TRBD1. V shed 5 bases, J shed 2 bases, and the junction held 5 bases outside the gene matches. Per the germline V gene, CDR1 is SEHNR and CDR2 is FQNEAQ (reference sequence). The CDR3 has 14 amino acids. CDR3 sequence: CASSQRQGNTEAFF. The DNA for the CDR3 is TGTGCCAGCAGCCAGCGACAGGGTAACACTGAAGCTTTCTTT.

Here the CDR3 reads CASGSTGGYSGNTIYF. CDR3 sequence (DNA): TGTGCCAGCGGTTCGACAGGGGGATACTCTGGAAACACCATATATTTT. The J gene is TRBJ1-3, the V gene TRBV27, with 9 bases aligning to TRBD1. The V gene's germline CDR1 is MNHEY and CDR2 SMNVEV (reference sequence). The V gene end was trimmed by 8 bases and the J gene end by 0 bases; junction bases not matched to a gene: 8. The CDR3 has 16 residues.

This clonotype was counted between two and nine times. The chain couples TRBV7-2 to TRBJ2-1, with 8 nucleotides matching TRBD2. V was pared by 7 bases and J by 6 bases, with 14 bases of the junction left unmatched. In germline, CDR1 is SGHTA, CDR2 FQGNSA. This CDR3 spans 16 amino acids. The CDR3 DNA sequence: TGTGCCAGCATTTCCGTACCGGGACTAGGGGTCAATGAGCAGTTCTTC. Protein: CASISVPGLGVNEQFF.

The gene calls are TRBV6-1 and TRBJ2-5, with D unclear. The germline CDR1 and CDR2 sequences are MNHNS and SASEGT. This CDR3 is built from 14 residues. V was trimmed by 5 bases and J by 5 bases, leaving 15 bases between them. The CDR3 DNA reads as TGTGCCAGCAGTCCCTTGTCCCCAAGGGAGACCCAGTACTTC. Translation: CASSPLSPRETQYF.

This clonotype was observed a handful of times. The chain carries TRBV13 and TRBJ2-5; 11 bases map to TRBD2. The germline V gene encodes CDR1 PRHDT and CDR2 FYEKMQ (reference sequence). The CDR3 is 16 amino acids. J lost 2 bases, V lost 3 bases, and 5 bases had no gene match. DNA for the CDR3: TGTGCCAGCAGCTTTACTAGCGGGAGAGTACAAGAGACCCAGTACTTC. Protein: CASSFTSGRVQETQYF.

The V gene is TRBV20-1, the J gene TRBJ2-3; TRBD2 agrees at 10 bases. The length of the CDR3 is 17 residues. Losses at the gene ends were 0 bases for V and 5 bases for J; bases not matched to a gene: 11. Germline values: CDR1 DFQATT, CDR2 SNEGSKA (reference sequence). This chain's CDR3 is CSARDQGSGRAGDTQYF. CDR3 nucleotide sequence: TGCAGTGCTAGAGATCAGGGGAGCGGGAGGGCCGGAGATACGCAGTATTTT.

This clonotype was counted many times. The gene calls are TRBV5-1 and TRBJ2-1; TRBD2 aligns across 9 bases. Germline V lookup: CDR1 SGHRS, CDR2 YFSETQ. CDR3 length: 15 amino acids. Trimming took 7 bases from V and 5 from J; bases not matched to a gene: 10. CDR3 sequence reads: CASHERAGGDNEQFF. In nucleotides, the CDR3 is TGCGCCAGCCACGAGAGAGCGGGAGGAGACAATGAGCAGTTCTTC.

In its sample, this clonotype was seen a few times. This chain joins TRBV6-1 and TRBJ2-1, with 9 bases lining up with TRBD2. CDR1 is MNHNS and CDR2 is SASEGT in the germline V gene. Trimming cost V 2 bases and J 2 bases; bases outside gene matches: 4. There are 16 residues in the CDR3. CDR3 in amino acids: CASSESSSGAYNEQFF. The CDR3 coding sequence is TGTGCCAGCAGTGAATCATCTAGCGGGGCCTACAATGAGCAGTTCTTC.

The CDR3 bases are TGTGCCAGCAGTTACGTAGCAGGGCCGGGGTATGGCTACACCTTC. Translation: CASSYVAGPGYGYTF. The rearrangement joins TRBV6-5 to TRBJ1-2; D perhaps matches TRBD1 (5 bases). V was shortened by 2 bases and J by 5 bases, with 15 bases between the two germline ends. CDR3 length: 15 amino acids. Germline V CDR1 and CDR2: MNHEY, SVGAGI.

The sample holds many counts of this clonotype. The V gene is TRBV5-1, the J gene TRBJ2-7; 7 bases match TRBD2. The CDR3 has 13 residues. Germline V gene lookup returns CDR1 SGHRS and CDR2 YFSETQ. V was clipped by 4 bases and J by 1 base; unmatched bases: 2. The CDR3 loop reads CASSTGGSYEQYF. CDR3 nucleotide sequence: TGCGCCAGCAGCACGGGAGGATCCTACGAGCAGTACTTC.

The chain recombines TRBV7-2 with TRBJ2-1; no reliable D call. Trimming took 0 bases from V and 9 from J, leaving 18 bases between them. The V gene's germline CDR1 is SGHTA and CDR2 FQGNSA. The CDR3 runs 16 residues. CDR3 nucleotides: TGTGCCAGCAGCTTAGCCCCCGTGGGTGGGGTCAGTGAGCAGTTCTTC. This gives the protein CASSLAPVGGVSEQFF.

This clonotype was counted at least ten times. The rearrangement uses TRBV6-1 and TRBJ2-5; perhaps TRBD2 as D (7 bases). Germline values: CDR1 MNHNS, CDR2 SASEGT. Between the trimmed V and J ends, which lost 7 bases and 1 base, there was a span of 16 bases. The length of the CDR3 is 15 residues. CDR3 bases: TGTGCCAGCACCCCCTCCGGGGGGCTCCAAGAGACCCAGTACTTC. Protein product: CASTPSGGLQETQYF.

The rearrangement links TRBV4-3 to TRBJ1-5, with no clear D. The V end was cut by 1 base, the J end by 3 bases, with 10 bases between. The CDR3 loop spans 15 amino acids. Germline lookup yields CDR1 LGHNA and CDR2 YSLEER. CDR3 sequence (DNA): TGCGCCAGCAGCCAAGTGTTCGGTGACAATCAGCCCCAGCATTTT. Protein: CASSQVFGDNQPQHF.

This clonotype was detected only a few times. CDR3 amino acids: CASSLYGGINEQFF. The CDR3 DNA reads TGCGCCAGCAGCCTCTACGGCGGGATCAATGAGCAGTTCTTC. The rearrangement uses TRBV4-1 and TRBJ2-1; maybe TRBD2 (6 bases). V lost 4 bases and J lost 6, with 13 bases in between. CDR1 MGHRA and CDR2 YSYEKL come from the germline V gene. The CDR3 extends over 14 amino acids.

This clonotype showed up just a few times. The chain has TRBV5-6 and TRBJ1-1; D not certain. V was trimmed by 4 bases and J by 4 bases, leaving 5 bases between them. Germline loops: CDR1 SGHDT, CDR2 YYEEEE. The CDR3 is 11 residues long. The CDR3 nucleotides are TGTGCCAGCAGCGTAAGCACTGAAGCTTTCTTT. Translating it yields CASSVSTEAFF.

V and J are TRBV7-2 and TRBJ1-3; no definite D call. This CDR3 comprises 15 residues. Germline CDR1 and CDR2: SGHTA and FQGNSA. Trimming removed 1 base from V and 2 bases from J, with 9 bases in between. CDR3 in DNA: TGTGCCAGCAGCTTAGGAGTTGGGGCTGGAAACACCATATATTTT. It is translated as CASSLGVGAGNTIYF.

This clonotype was observed many times. The chain carries TRBV20-1 and TRBJ1-2; maybe TRBD1 (5 bases). The CDR3 loop spans 13 amino acids. The germline gives CDR1 DFQATT, CDR2 SNEGSKA (reference sequence). The V end was cut by 0 bases, the J end by 5 bases, with 10 bases between. The CDR3 DNA is TGCAGTGCTAGAGATAGTCGGGGGTATGGCTACACCTTC. Translated, it gives CSARDSRGYGYTF.